This T cell receptor (beta chain) appears in the sequencing data of a study of CD4 T cells in relation to SARS-CoV-2 and coronaviruses. Study details: After 10 days of antigen culture, PBMC TCR beta CDR3s were sequenced.

Worth noting for this clone: Its target is not known.

The method was immunoSEQ multiplex PCR; TCRdb's version includes in-frame clones alone and lacks a portion of them. The table includes about 21,000 clones, around 80% detected once. CDR1 is MDHEN and CDR2 is SYDVKM in the germline V gene. The V end was cut by 6 bases, the J end by 0 bases, with 18 bases between. This CDR3 spans 17 amino acids. Before the COVID-19 pandemic, during about 2010-2018, CD4+ T cells were taken from unexposed donors. The cells were cultured for approximately 10 days before CD4+ T cells were isolated. Fresh IL-2 medium replaced half the medium on days 3 and 7. The sequenced sample was CD4+ T cells from PBMCs, cultured in vitro. The rearrangement joins TRBV28 to TRBJ1-5; maybe TRBD1 (6 bases). The TCR comes from a human donor in good health. The CDR3 bases are TGTGCCAGCAGCGTCTGGAGCGGACAGATTAGCAATCAGCCCCAGCATTTT. Protein: CASSVWSGQISNQPQHF.